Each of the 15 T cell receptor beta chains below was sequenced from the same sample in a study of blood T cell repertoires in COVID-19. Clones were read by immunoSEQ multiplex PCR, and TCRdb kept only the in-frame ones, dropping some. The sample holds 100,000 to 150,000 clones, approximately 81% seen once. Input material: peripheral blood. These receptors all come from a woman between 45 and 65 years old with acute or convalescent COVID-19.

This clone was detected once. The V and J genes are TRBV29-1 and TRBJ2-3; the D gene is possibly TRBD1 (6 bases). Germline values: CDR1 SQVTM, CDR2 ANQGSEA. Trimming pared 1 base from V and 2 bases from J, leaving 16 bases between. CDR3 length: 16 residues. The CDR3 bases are TGCAGCGTTGAAGGGGGGCCGCCATTCACCACAGATACGCAGTATTTT. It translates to CSVEGGPPFTTDTQYF.

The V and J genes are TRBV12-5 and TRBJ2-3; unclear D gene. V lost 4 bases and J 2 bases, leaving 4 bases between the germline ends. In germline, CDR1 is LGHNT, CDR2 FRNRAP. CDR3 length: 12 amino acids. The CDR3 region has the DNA TGTGCTAGTGGTTCCAACACAGATACGCAGTATTTT. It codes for CASGSNTDTQYF.

The CDR3 bases are TGTGCCAGCAGTTTCCGGGTTAATGAAAAACTGTTTTTT. This codes for CASSFRVNEKLFF. The chain carries TRBV12-3 or TRBV12-4 and TRBJ1-4; unclear D gene. V was shortened by 3 bases and J by 4 bases, with 6 bases between the two germline ends. The CDR3 is made up of 13 amino acids.

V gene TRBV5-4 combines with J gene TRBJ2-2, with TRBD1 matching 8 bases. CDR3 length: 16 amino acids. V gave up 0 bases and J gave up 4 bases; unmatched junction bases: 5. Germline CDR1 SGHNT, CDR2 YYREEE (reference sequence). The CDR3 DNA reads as TGTGCCAGCAGCTTGGGGACCGACAGGGGCACCGGGGAGCTGTTTTTT. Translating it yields CASSLGTDRGTGELFF.

CDR3 loop: CASSIQAGGNTGELFF. The DNA of the CDR3 is TGTGCCAGCAGTATTCAGGCAGGGGGAAACACCGGGGAGCTGTTTTTT. The chain joins TRBV7-9 to TRBJ2-2; TRBD1 matches at 7 bases. CDR1 is SEHNR, CDR2 FQNEAQ, per germline (reference sequence). The V gene end was trimmed by 6 bases and the J gene end by 2 bases; junction bases not matched to a gene: 9. CDR3 length: 16 residues.

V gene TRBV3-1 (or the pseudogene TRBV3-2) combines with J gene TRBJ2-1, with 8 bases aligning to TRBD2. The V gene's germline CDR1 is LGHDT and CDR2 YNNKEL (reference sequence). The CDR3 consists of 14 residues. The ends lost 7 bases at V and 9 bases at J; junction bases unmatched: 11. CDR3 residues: CASMGTSSRFEQFF. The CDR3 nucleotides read TGTGCCAGCATGGGGACTAGTTCACGTTTTGAGCAGTTCTTC.

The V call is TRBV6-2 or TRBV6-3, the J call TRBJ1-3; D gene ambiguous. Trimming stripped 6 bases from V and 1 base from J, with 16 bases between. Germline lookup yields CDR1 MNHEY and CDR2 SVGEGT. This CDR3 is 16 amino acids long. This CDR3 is CASSLPPDKSGNTIYF. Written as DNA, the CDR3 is TGTGCCAGCAGCCTACCCCCTGACAAGTCTGGAAACACCATATATTTT.

In nucleotides, the CDR3 is TGTGCCAGCAGGTTAGCAGGGGGCGAGGATGAAAAACTGTTTTTT. Translating gives CASRLAGGEDEKLFF. The chain recombines TRBV6-6 with TRBJ1-4; 8 bases fit TRBD1. This CDR3 has 15 residues. Germline V CDR1 and CDR2: MNHNY, SVGAGI (reference sequence). V dropped 6 bases and J dropped 6; count of bases not matched to a gene: 9.

CDR3 coding DNA: TGTGCCAGCAGCCCGGGACAGGAACGGTATGGCTACACCTTC. Translating gives CASSPGQERYGYTF. This chain connects TRBV5-4 to TRBJ1-2; the match to TRBD1 covers 8 bases. J lost 5 bases, V lost 4 bases, and 7 bases had no gene match. The CDR3 consists of 14 residues. Germline CDR1 SGHNT, CDR2 YYREEE (reference sequence).

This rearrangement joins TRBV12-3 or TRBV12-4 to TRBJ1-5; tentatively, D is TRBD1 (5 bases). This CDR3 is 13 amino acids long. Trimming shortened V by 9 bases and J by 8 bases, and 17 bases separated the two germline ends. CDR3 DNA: TGTGCCAGTACTTCAAAGGGGATTAAGCCCCAGCATTTT. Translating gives CASTSKGIKPQHF.

The CDR3 DNA is TGCGCCAGCAGCGCGGGAACCGGAGGCAACTATGGCTACACCTTC. Translating it yields CASSAGTGGNYGYTF. This rearrangement joins TRBV5-1 to TRBJ1-2; D unresolved. Germline V gives CDR1 SGHRS, CDR2 YFSETQ. Trimming pared 4 bases from V and 2 bases from J, leaving 15 bases between. The CDR3 has 15 residues.

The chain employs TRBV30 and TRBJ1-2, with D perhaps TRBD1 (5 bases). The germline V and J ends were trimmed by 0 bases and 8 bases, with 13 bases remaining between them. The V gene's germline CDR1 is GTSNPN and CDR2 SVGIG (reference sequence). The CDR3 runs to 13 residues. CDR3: CAWSVMGLRGYTF. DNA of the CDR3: TGTGCCTGGAGTGTAATGGGACTTAGGGGCTACACCTTC.

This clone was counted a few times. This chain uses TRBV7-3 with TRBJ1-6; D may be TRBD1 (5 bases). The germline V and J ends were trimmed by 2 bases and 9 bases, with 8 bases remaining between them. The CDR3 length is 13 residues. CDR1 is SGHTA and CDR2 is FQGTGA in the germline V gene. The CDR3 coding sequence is TGTGCCAGCAGCTTACGGAGGGGTTCACCCCTCCACTTT. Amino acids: CASSLRRGSPLHF.

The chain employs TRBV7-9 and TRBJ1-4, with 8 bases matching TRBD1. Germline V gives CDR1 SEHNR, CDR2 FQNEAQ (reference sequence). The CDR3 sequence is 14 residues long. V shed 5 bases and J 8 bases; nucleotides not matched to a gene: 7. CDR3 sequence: CASSPRTGMEKLFF. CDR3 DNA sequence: TGTGCCAGCAGCCCCCGGACAGGGATGGAAAAACTGTTTTTT. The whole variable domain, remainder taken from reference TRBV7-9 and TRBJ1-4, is DTGVSQNPRHKITKRGQNVTFRCDPISEHNRLYWYRQTLGQGPEFLTYFQNEAQLEKSRLLSDRFSAERPKGSFSTLEIQRTEQGDSAMYLCASSPRTGMEKLFFGSGTQLSVL.

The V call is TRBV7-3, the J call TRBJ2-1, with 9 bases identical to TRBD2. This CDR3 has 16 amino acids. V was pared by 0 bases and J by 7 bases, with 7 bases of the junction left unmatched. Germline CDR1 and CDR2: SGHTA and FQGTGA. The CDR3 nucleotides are TGTGCCAGCAGCTTAACCGCGGGGGGGCGGATTAATGAGCAGTTCTTC. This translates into CASSLTAGGRINEQFF.